This T cell receptor beta chain was sequenced in a study of OX40 agonist ivuxolimab in advanced cancers. General notes on the study: Ivuxolimab was an agonistic, fully human IgG2 monoclonal antibody directed against OX40 (CD134), a costimulatory receptor. Peripheral TCRbeta sequencing aimed to test whether ivuxolimab altered TCR sequence diversity and caused clonal T-cell expansion. Intravenous ivuxolimab was administered to patients every 2 weeks at six dose levels: 0.01, 0.1, 0.3, 1.5, 3 and 10 mg/kg. The monotherapy dose-escalation portion (N of about 50 patients) of the phase I ivuxolimab trial is reported in the paper. Of the roughly 50 dose-escalation patients, hepatocellular carcinoma was present in around 20, melanoma in about 15, renal cell carcinoma in 9 and head and neck cancer in 9. In the dose-escalation cohort, more than 80% of patients were male, and the mean age was roughly 56 years with a range of roughly 20 to 85. Prior anti-PD-1, anti-PD-L1 or anti-CTLA-4 therapy was permitted, and approximately 41% of dose-escalation patients had received checkpoint inhibitors. Partial responses occurred in three dose-escalation patients, of whom one had hepatocellular carcinoma and two had cutaneous melanoma.

Its CDR3 holds 15 amino acids, cysteine through phenylalanine. Only the CDR3 DNA is retained, 45 bases long and in frame from the first base. The junction shows trimming of 6 bases on V and 8 bases on J, and the gene matches do not reach 10 bases of it. Reading the germline V gene gives CDR1 MNHNS and CDR2 SASEGT. Patients with a history of autoimmune disease or receiving systemic immunosuppression were excluded from the trial. Peripheral blood for TCR sequencing was collected from all dose cohorts at baseline, on cycle 4 day 1, and on cycle 7 day 1. Samples came from an open-label, multicenter, first-in-human phase I dose-escalation trial of ivuxolimab. The trial enrolled adults with locally advanced or metastatic head and neck squamous cell, hepatocellular, melanoma or renal cell carcinoma. Before TCR sequencing, CD4+ and CD8+ T cells were separately sorted from peripheral blood. General conclusions and limits of the study: After ivuxolimab, expanded clones were on average more numerous among CD8+ T cells than among CD4+ T cells. Antigen specificity was not determined for the clonally expanded peripheral T cells. At doses of 0.1 to 3.0 mg/kg, clonal expansion of both CD4+ and CD8+ blood T cells was observed from baseline to week 6. In the 0.1-3.0 mg/kg groups, partial responders had among the lowest normalized peripheral clonal expansion, particularly in CD8+ T cells. Low levels of normalized T-cell clonal expansion were also seen in some patients who did not respond.

To sequence the TCRbeta CDR3 region, genomic DNA was isolated from the sorted cells. The immunoSEQ Assay was used to sequence the TCRbeta CDR3 regions. In its TCRdb copy, this immuneACCESS table keeps in-frame sequences only and misses some clones. Where compared with another copy, unresolved V genes explain less than half of these, and the others have no known cause. This sample gives 67,000 or so clones in total; around 90% of them show up just once. The top ten hold roughly 1% of the sample. As to this clone: Its target antigen remains unknown. No base quality values were provided; no much bigger clone lies one nucleotide off.

The source was CD4+ or CD8+ T cells sorted from blood, collected in a trial of the OX40 agonist ivuxolimab. The V and J segments used are TRBV6-1 and TRBJ1-6, and TRBD1 matches 7 of the central bases. The source is an adult with an advanced solid tumor such as melanoma, head and neck, liver or kidney cancer. The DNA is as follows: TGTGCCAGCAGCGAAACAGGGGAGTGGGATTCACCCCTCCACTTT. The resulting protein is CASSETGEWDSPLHF.